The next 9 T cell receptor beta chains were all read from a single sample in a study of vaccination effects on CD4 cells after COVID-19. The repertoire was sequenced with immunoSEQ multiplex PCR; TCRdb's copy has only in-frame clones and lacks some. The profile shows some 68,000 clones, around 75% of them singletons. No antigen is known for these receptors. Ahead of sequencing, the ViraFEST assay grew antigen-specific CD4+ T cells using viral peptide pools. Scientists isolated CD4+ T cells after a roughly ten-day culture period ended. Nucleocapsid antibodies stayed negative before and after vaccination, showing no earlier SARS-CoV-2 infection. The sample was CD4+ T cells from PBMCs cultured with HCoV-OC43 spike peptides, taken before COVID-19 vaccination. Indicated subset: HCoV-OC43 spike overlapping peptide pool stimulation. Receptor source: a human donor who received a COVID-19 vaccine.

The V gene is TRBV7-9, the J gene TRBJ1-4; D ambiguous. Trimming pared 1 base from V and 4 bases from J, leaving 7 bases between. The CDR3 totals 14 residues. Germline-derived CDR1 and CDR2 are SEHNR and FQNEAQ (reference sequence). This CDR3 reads CASSLGLYNEKLFF. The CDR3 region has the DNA TGTGCCAGCAGCTTAGGGCTGTATAATGAAAAACTGTTTTTT.

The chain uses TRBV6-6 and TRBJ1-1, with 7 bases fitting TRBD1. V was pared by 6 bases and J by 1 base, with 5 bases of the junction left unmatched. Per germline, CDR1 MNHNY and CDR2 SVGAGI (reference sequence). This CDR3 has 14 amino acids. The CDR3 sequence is CASRTGQQNTEAFF. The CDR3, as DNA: TGTGCCAGCAGAACGGGACAGCAGAACACTGAAGCTTTCTTT.

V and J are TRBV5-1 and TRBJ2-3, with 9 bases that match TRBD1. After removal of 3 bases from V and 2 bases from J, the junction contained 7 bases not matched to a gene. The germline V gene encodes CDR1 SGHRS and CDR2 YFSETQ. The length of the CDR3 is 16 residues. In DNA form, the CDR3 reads TGCGCCAGCAGCTGGGAGGGACAGGGCCCCACAGATACGCAGTATTTT. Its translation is CASSWEGQGPTDTQYF.

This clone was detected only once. CDR3 in amino acids: CASSLLGLYEQFF. The DNA of the CDR3 is TGTGCCAGCAGCCTGTTGGGGTTGTATGAGCAGTTCTTC. The chain is built from TRBV3-1 (or the pseudogene TRBV3-2) and TRBJ2-1; D is ambiguous. Between the trimmed V and J ends, which lost 4 bases and 8 bases, there was a span of 12 bases. This CDR3 is built from 13 residues. Germline V lookup: CDR1 LGHDT, CDR2 YNNKEL (reference sequence).

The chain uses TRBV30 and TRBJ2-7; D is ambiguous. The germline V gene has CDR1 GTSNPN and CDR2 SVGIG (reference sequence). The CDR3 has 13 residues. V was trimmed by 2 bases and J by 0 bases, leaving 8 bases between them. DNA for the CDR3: TGTGCCTGGAGTCCCCGCTTCTCCTACGAGCAGTACGTC. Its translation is CAWSPRFSYEQYV.

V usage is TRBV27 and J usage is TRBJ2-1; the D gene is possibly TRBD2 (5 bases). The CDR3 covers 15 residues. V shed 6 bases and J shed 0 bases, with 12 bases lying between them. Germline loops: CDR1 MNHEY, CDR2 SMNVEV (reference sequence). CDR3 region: CASRLRVPSYNEQFF. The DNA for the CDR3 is TGTGCCAGCAGATTGCGGGTACCCTCCTACAATGAGCAGTTCTTC.

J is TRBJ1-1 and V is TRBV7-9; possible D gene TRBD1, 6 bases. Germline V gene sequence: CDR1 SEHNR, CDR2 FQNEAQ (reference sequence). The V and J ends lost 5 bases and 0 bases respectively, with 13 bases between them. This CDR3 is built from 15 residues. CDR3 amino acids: CASSPGASVNTEAFF. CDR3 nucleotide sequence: TGTGCCAGCAGCCCGGGGGCGTCAGTGAACACTGAAGCTTTCTTT.

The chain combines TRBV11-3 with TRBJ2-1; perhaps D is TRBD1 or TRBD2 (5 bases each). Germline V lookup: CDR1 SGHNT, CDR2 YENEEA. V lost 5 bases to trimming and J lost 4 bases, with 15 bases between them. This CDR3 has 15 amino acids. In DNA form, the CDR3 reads TGTGCCAGCAGCGCCGGGACCACCGGATACAATGAGCAGTTCTTC. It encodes CASSAGTTGYNEQFF.

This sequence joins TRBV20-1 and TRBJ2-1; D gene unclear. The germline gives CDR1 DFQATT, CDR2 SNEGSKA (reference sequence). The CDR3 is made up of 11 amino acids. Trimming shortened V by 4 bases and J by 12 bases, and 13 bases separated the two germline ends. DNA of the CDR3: TGCAGTGCTAATGGGCTCAGGTCGCAGTTCTTC. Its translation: CSANGLRSQFF.